These 27 T cell receptor beta chains originate from one sample sequenced in a study of T cell repertoires in cytomegalovirus infection. TCRdb re-called the reads through MiXCR, storing one row per CDR3 protein. The table has about half a million distinct CDR3 sequences, about two fifths seen once. Which antigens these TCRs recognize remains unknown. Material: cultured PBMCs, obtained from culture after CMV antigen stimulation. All receptors come from a human donor in good health (CMV status not recorded). Some clones in this sample may be carry-over from other donors' samples.

The sample holds a few counts of this clonotype. The V gene is TRBV27, the J gene TRBJ1-6; TRBD1 matches at 7 bases. The V and J ends lost 5 bases and 2 bases, in that order; junction bases with no gene match: 3. Germline loops: CDR1 MNHEY, CDR2 SMNVEV (reference sequence). The CDR3 loop spans 15 amino acids. The CDR3 coding sequence is TGTGCCAGCAGTGTGGGACAGCCCTATAATTCACCCCTCCACTTT. The encoded protein is CASSVGQPYNSPLHF.

The V call is TRBV3-1, the J call TRBJ2-1, with TRBD2 matching 15 bases. This CDR3 spans 16 amino acids. Germline-derived CDR1 and CDR2 are LGHDT and YNNKEL (reference sequence). After removal of 0 bases from V and 10 bases from J, the junction contained 4 bases not matched to a gene. This CDR3 reads CASSQEPGLAGGEQFF. CDR3 nucleotides: TGTGCCAGCAGCCAAGAACCGGGACTAGCGGGAGGAGAGCAGTTCTTC.

This rearrangement joins TRBV11-2 to TRBJ1-1; D not resolved. The CDR3 is made up of 15 amino acids. V lost 5 bases and J 4 bases, leaving 17 bases between the germline ends. From germline, CDR1 is SGHAT and CDR2 FQNNGV. The CDR3 DNA reads as TGTGCCAGCAGCGCCCCGCGGCTAAGAGGCACTGAAGCTTTCTTT. It translates to CASSAPRLRGTEAFF.

V and J are TRBV20-1 and TRBJ1-4, with D uncertain. The CDR3 consists of 13 residues. The germline V gene has CDR1 DFQATT and CDR2 SNEGSKA (reference sequence). Trimming stripped 3 bases from V and 0 bases from J, with 5 bases between. Here the CDR3 DNA reads TGCAGTGCTAGTTCCCCAACTAATGAAAAACTGTTTTTT. Its protein is CSASSPTNEKLFF.

This clonotype was recorded at least ten times. The chain has TRBV7-2 and TRBJ1-5; TRBD1 might be the D (5 bases). The CDR3 sequence is 15 residues long. Germline V gives CDR1 SGHTA, CDR2 FQGNSA. V was shortened by 2 bases and J by 2 bases, with 10 bases between the two germline ends. In DNA form, the CDR3 reads TGTGCCAGCAGCTTACGTAGGGGCGGCAATCAGCCCCAGCATTTT. Amino acid sequence: CASSLRRGGNQPQHF.

The rearrangement joins TRBV4-3 to TRBJ2-1; TRBD2 matches 7 bases. Germline assignment: CDR1 LGHNA and CDR2 YSLEER. The CDR3 runs 17 residues. Unmatched junction bases numbered 14, after V lost 2 bases and J lost 7 bases. For the CDR3, the DNA is TGCGCCAGCAGCCAAAACCCTCTGGGGAGGGCCAGAAATGAGCAGTTCTTC. Translation gives CASSQNPLGRARNEQFF.

The gene calls are TRBV6-5 and TRBJ1-1; D not certain. This CDR3 contains 15 residues. With 6 bases removed from V and 6 bases from J, the gap between germline ends came to 20 bases. Germline V gene lookup returns CDR1 MNHEY and CDR2 SVGAGI. CDR3 DNA sequence: TGTGCCAGCAGACCAACCGGGCCCCCACGCGCTGAAGCTTTCTTT. This translates into CASRPTGPPRAEAFF.

The chain is built from TRBV2 and TRBJ2-2; 7 positions agree with TRBD2. Trimming removed 11 bases from V and 1 base from J; junction bases left unmatched: 13. Germline V lookup: CDR1 SNHLY, CDR2 FYNNEI. The CDR3 runs 16 residues. The CDR3 reads CASGDAASGNTGELFF. DNA for the CDR3: TGTGCCTCGGGTGATGCGGCTAGCGGGAACACCGGGGAGCTGTTTTTT.

The rearrangement links TRBV15 to TRBJ1-1; TRBD1 matches 7 bases. Germline CDR1 is LNHNV and CDR2 is YYDKDF (reference sequence). The length of the CDR3 is 16 residues. V trimming: 5 bases; J trimming: 3 bases; junction bases outside the gene matches: 12. CDR3 DNA: TGTGCCACCAGCCGCCCCCGGGCAGGGGGGGACACTGAAGCTTTCTTT. This gives the protein CATSRPRAGGDTEAFF. Filled out from reference TRBV15 and TRBJ1-1, the complete variable domain reads DAMVIQNPRYQVTQFGKPVTLSCSQTLNHNVMYWYQQKSSQAPKLLFHYYDKDFNNEADTPDNFQSRRPNTSFCFLDIRSPGLGDTAMYLCATSRPRAGGDTEAFFGQGTRLTVV.

This clonotype was detected only once. The CDR3 loop reads CASSRAVAGTSSYEQYF. The CDR3 region has the DNA TGCGCCAGCAGCCGGGCGGTGGCGGGGACCAGCTCCTACGAGCAGTACTTC. The chain joins TRBV4-3 to TRBJ2-7, with a weak D call TRBD2 (6 bases). This CDR3 contains 17 residues. Trimming shortened V by 4 bases and J by 0 bases, and 19 bases separated the two germline ends. From germline, CDR1 is LGHNA and CDR2 YSLEER.

In this sample, this clonotype turned up a few times. The chain joins TRBV2 to TRBJ2-1, with TRBD2 identical over 14 bases. Germline V gives CDR1 SNHLY, CDR2 FYNNEI. This CDR3 has 16 amino acids. Trimming took 4 bases from V and 9 from J; bases not matched to a gene: 8. DNA of the CDR3: TGTGCCAGCAGTGCGGGACTAGCGGGAGTGGGCGTTGAGCAGTTCTTC. Residues: CASSAGLAGVGVEQFF.

The CDR3 bases are TGTGCCAGCAGCTCCCCCGGGAGGGGTTGGGGCTACACCTTC. Translated: CASSSPGRGWGYTF. The chain carries TRBV7-2 and TRBJ1-2, with D maybe TRBD1 (5 bases). The CDR3 loop spans 14 amino acids. V was cut by 4 bases and J by 8 bases, with 17 bases left in between. From germline, CDR1 is SGHTA and CDR2 FQGNSA.

The gene calls are TRBV7-9 and TRBJ2-1; 7 bases map to TRBD1. Looked up from germline, CDR1 is SEHNR and CDR2 is FQNEAQ (reference sequence). The CDR3 sequence is 16 residues long. V gave up 0 bases and J gave up 4 bases; unmatched junction bases: 6. In DNA, the CDR3 is TGTGCCAGCAGCTTAGCCTCCGGGACAGAATACAATGAGCAGTTCTTC. Translation gives CASSLASGTEYNEQFF.

V is TRBV7-2 and J is TRBJ2-3; no definite D call. The CDR3 contains 13 residues. V lost 5 bases and J 8 bases, leaving 14 bases between the germline ends. The V gene's germline CDR1 is SGHTA and CDR2 FQGNSA. The CDR3 DNA follows: TGTGCCAGCAGCGAAACGACTCGGCGTACGCAGTATTTT. It codes for CASSETTRRTQYF.

In its sample, this clonotype was seen a few times. The chain has TRBV20-1 and TRBJ2-5; D may be TRBD2 (5 bases). Germline loops: CDR1 DFQATT, CDR2 SNEGSKA (reference sequence). The CDR3 covers 14 residues. Deletions cut 0 bases from V and 2 bases from J, with 10 bases between. In DNA, the CDR3 is TGCAGTGCTAGAGATAGGCGGGTACAAGAGACCCAGTACTTC. It yields the protein CSARDRRVQETQYF.

The V and J genes are TRBV5-1 and TRBJ1-2, with TRBD1 matching over 7 bases. The CDR3 is 14 amino acids. Per germline, CDR1 SGHRS and CDR2 YFSETQ. The J segment lost 6 bases and the V segment lost 7 bases, leaving 12 bases of the junction unmatched. In nucleotides, the CDR3 is TGCGCCAGCCAGCCGCTTGGGGACAGAGATGGCTACACCTTC. Its protein is CASQPLGDRDGYTF.

The CDR3 protein is CSASYTPAPTDTQYF. DNA of the CDR3: TGCAGTGCTAGTTACACCCCAGCGCCCACAGATACGCAGTATTTT. The V call is TRBV20-1, the J call TRBJ2-3; D remains unclear. Trimming pared 3 bases from V and 2 bases from J, leaving 15 bases between. Germline V gives CDR1 DFQATT, CDR2 SNEGSKA (reference sequence). There are 15 residues in the CDR3.

The CDR3 DNA follows: TGTGCCAGCAGCCCCTGGCAGGGTTCAACTGGAAACACCATATATTTT. Protein product: CASSPWQGSTGNTIYF. J is TRBJ1-3 and V is TRBV27; a possible D gene is TRBD1 (5 bases). In germline, CDR1 is MNHEY, CDR2 SMNVEV (reference sequence). Trimming stripped 6 bases from V and 2 bases from J, with 17 bases between. This CDR3 region has 16 residues.

This rearrangement joins TRBV5-4 to TRBJ2-5, with D unresolved. From germline, CDR1 is SGHNT and CDR2 YYREEE (reference sequence). V was pared by 0 bases and J by 7 bases, with 7 bases between. This CDR3 has 12 residues. The CDR3 is CASSLGLGTQYF. The CDR3 DNA is TGTGCCAGCAGCTTGGGACTGGGGACCCAGTACTTC.

This clonotype was observed a few times. The genes are TRBV7-9 and TRBJ1-5, with D hard to call. This CDR3 region has 12 residues. CDR1 and CDR2 from the germline V gene are SEHNR and FQNEAQ (reference sequence). Trimming stripped 3 bases from V and 10 bases from J, with 10 bases between. CDR3 nucleotide sequence: TGTGCCAGCAGCTTCTTCGAACCACCCCAGCATTTT. As protein: CASSFFEPPQHF.

The rearrangement links TRBV5-1 to TRBJ1-3, with D perhaps TRBD1 (5 bases). The CDR3 is 15 residues long. V was trimmed by 4 bases and J by 2 bases, leaving 13 bases between them. The V gene's germline CDR1 is SGHRS and CDR2 YFSETQ. CDR3: CASSAGTYPGNTIYF. The CDR3 DNA follows: TGCGCCAGCAGCGCCGGGACTTACCCTGGAAACACCATATATTTT. The full variable domain, with the rest looked up from reference TRBV5-1 and TRBJ1-3, is KAGVTQTPRYLIKTRGQQVTLSCSPISGHRSVSWYQQTPGQGLQFLFEYFSETQRNKGNFPGRFSGRQFSNSRSEMNVSTLELGDSALYLCASSAGTYPGNTIYFGEGSWLTVV.

This clonotype was found a few times. The chain joins TRBV12-3 or TRBV12-4 to TRBJ1-6, with TRBD1 matching 7 bases. There are 13 residues in the CDR3. The J segment lost 9 bases and the V segment lost 4 bases, leaving 3 bases of the junction unmatched. DNA of the CDR3: TGTGCCAGCAGTTCGCAGGGGGGTTCACCCCTCCACTTT. Protein: CASSSQGGSPLHF.

The genes are TRBV29-1 and TRBJ1-4; weak D call: TRBD1 (5 bases). The length of the CDR3 is 15 residues. Per the germline V gene, CDR1 is SQVTM and CDR2 is ANQGSEA. The V and J ends lost 4 bases and 3 bases respectively, with 15 bases between them. The CDR3 DNA reads TGCAGCGTTGCCTCCGGGGGGGGGGCTAATGAAAAACTGTTTTTT. It specifies CSVASGGGANEKLFF.

CDR3 sequence reads: CASSLIGGGPSYNEQFF. The CDR3 DNA sequence: TGTGCCAGCAGCTTAATAGGCGGCGGGCCATCCTACAATGAGCAGTTCTTC. The rearrangement joins TRBV7-2 to TRBJ2-1, with D possibly matching TRBD2 (5 bases). The CDR3 runs 17 residues. The germline gives CDR1 SGHTA, CDR2 FQGNSA. Trimming shortened V by 2 bases and J by 1 base, and 15 bases separated the two germline ends. The whole variable domain, remainder taken from reference TRBV7-2 and TRBJ2-1, is GAGVSQSPSNKVTEKGKDVELRCDPISGHTALYWYRQSLGQGLEFLIYFQGNSAPDKSGLPSDRFSAERTGGSVSTLTIQRTQQEDSAVYLCASSLIGGGPSYNEQFFGPGTRLTVL.

In this sample, this clonotype turned up a few times. The chain joins TRBV7-2 to TRBJ2-1, with 12 bases aligning to TRBD2. CDR1 is SGHTA, CDR2 FQGNSA, per germline. V lost 0 bases and J lost 2; bases outside the gene matches: 11. The CDR3 is made up of 20 amino acids. The CDR3 sequence: CASSLARGTSGGTAYNEQFF. The CDR3 coding sequence is TGTGCCAGCAGCTTAGCTAGGGGTACTAGCGGGGGGACCGCCTACAATGAGCAGTTCTTC.

Only a few counts were recorded for this clonotype. The chain employs TRBV28 and TRBJ2-1, with 7 bases aligning to TRBD2. After removal of 3 bases from V and 2 bases from J, the junction contained 16 bases not matched to a gene. The germline V gene encodes CDR1 MDHEN and CDR2 SYDVKM. This CDR3 has 19 residues. Here the CDR3 DNA reads TGTGCCAGCAGTTTGTCGCGTTGGGTATCGGGGGGACCCTACAATGAGCAGTTCTTC. Its protein is CASSLSRWVSGGPYNEQFF.

This clonotype showed up just a few times. J is TRBJ1-1 and V is TRBV7-8; the D gene is possibly TRBD1 (6 bases). The CDR3 is made up of 16 amino acids. Germline CDR1 is SGHVS and CDR2 is FQNEAQ. The V end lost 5 bases, the J end lost 1 base, and 17 bases lay between the germline ends. The CDR3 DNA is TGTGCCAGCAGCGATAAAACCGGGACACAGAACACTGAAGCTTTCTTT. This gives the protein CASSDKTGTQNTEAFF.